The TCR beta chain under discussion was sequenced for a study of cytomegalovirus exposure and HLA in healthy donors. Here immunoSEQ multiplex PCR was the method, and the copy in TCRdb shows in-frame clones only, minus some. The data show 200,000 to 250,000 clones, roughly 88% seen once. Per germline, CDR1 MNHEY and CDR2 SMNVEV (reference sequence). The CDR3 length is 12 residues. The V end lost 7 bases, the J end lost 4 bases, and 11 bases lay between the germline ends. On this clone: What it recognizes is unknown.

The study, taken as a whole, reports: Specificity of a few CMV-associated chains for CMV antigens was verified in vitro. In the 130 or so validation repertoires, a later analysis found that first-cohort TCR clusters tended to co-occur.

What was sequenced was PBMCs. This TCR derives from a woman between 18 and 29 years old in good health and CMV-seronegative. The genes are TRBV27 and TRBJ2-7; no clear D gene. CDR3 region: CASTLGGYEQYF. In DNA, the CDR3 is TGTGCCAGCACCTTAGGCGGATACGAGCAGTACTTC.